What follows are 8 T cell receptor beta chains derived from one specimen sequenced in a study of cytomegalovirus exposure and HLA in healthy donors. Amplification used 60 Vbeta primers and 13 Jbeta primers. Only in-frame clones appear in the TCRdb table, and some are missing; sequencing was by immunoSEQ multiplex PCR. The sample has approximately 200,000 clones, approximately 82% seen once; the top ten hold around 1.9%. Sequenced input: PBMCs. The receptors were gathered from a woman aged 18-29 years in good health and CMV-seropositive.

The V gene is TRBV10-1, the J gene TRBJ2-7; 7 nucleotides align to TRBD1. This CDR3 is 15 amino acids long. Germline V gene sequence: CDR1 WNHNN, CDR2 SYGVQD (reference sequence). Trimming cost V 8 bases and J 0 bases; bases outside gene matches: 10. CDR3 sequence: CASGTRQGISYEQYV. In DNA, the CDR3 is TGCGCCAGCGGAACGAGACAGGGAATCTCCTACGAGCAGTACGTC.

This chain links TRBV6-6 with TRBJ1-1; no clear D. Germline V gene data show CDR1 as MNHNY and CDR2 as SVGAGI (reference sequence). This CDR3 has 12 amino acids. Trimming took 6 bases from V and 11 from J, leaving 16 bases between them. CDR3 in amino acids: CASRAGPARAFF. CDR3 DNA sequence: TGTGCCAGCAGGGCGGGCCCAGCAAGGGCTTTCTTT.

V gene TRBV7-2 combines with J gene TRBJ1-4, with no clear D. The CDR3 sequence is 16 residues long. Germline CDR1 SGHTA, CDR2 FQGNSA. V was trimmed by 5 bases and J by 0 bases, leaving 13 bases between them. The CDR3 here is CASSPLPGSTNEKLFF. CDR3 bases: TGTGCCAGCAGCCCTCTCCCGGGTTCAACTAATGAAAAACTGTTTTTT.

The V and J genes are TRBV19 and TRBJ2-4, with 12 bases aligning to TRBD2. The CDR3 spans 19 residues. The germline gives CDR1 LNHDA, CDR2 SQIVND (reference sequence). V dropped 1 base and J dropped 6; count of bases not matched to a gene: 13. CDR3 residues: CASSIGGGLAGGRGNIQYF. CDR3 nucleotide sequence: TGTGCCAGTAGTATAGGGGGAGGTCTAGCGGGGGGGCGGGGAAACATTCAGTACTTC.

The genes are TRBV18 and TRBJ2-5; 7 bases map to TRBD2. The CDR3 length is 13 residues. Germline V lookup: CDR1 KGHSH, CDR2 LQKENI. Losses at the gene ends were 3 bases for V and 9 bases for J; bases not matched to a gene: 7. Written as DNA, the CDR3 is TGTGCCAGCTCACCGTGGAAAGCGGGGCCCCAGTACTTC. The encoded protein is CASSPWKAGPQYF.

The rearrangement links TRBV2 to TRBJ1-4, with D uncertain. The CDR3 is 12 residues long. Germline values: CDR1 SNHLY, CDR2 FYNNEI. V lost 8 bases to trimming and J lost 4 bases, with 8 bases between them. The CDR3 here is CASEEVNEKLFF. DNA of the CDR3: TGTGCCAGCGAGGAGGTTAATGAAAAACTGTTTTTT.

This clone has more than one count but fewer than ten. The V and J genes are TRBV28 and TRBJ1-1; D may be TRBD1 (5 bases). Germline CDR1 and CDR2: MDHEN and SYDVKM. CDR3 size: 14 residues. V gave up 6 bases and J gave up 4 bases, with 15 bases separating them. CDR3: CASREGAGTTEAFF. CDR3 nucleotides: TGTGCCAGCAGGGAGGGAGCCGGGACCACTGAAGCTTTCTTT.

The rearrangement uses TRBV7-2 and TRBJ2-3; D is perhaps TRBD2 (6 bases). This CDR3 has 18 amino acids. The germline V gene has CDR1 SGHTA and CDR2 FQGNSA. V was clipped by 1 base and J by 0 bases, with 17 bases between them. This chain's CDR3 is CASSLEGHSGLSTDTQYF. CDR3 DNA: TGTGCCAGCAGCTTAGAGGGCCATAGCGGCCTTAGCACAGATACGCAGTATTTT.